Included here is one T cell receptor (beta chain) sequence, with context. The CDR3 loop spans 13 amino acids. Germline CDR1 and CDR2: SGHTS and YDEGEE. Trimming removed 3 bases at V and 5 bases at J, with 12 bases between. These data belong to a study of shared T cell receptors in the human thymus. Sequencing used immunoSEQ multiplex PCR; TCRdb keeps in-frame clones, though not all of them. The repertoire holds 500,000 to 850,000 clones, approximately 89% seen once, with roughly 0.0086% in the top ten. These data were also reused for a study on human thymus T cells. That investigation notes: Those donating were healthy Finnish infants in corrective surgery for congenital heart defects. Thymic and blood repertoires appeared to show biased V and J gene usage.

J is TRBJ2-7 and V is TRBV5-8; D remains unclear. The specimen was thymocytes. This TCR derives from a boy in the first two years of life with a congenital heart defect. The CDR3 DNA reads TGTGCCAGCAGCTCCGGAGACGTCGACGAGCAGTACTTC. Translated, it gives CASSSGDVDEQYF.